In its sample, the clone carrying this T cell receptor (beta chain) was seen a few times. No antigen is known for it. Germline CDR1 and CDR2: SEHNR and FQNEAQ (reference sequence). The V and J ends lost 5 bases and 3 bases respectively, with 10 bases between them. The CDR3 is 13 residues long. A process of 5'RACE template switching, which added a universal primer site and UMIs, was used to make TCR cDNA. From the 5' RACE reads, TCRdb called clonotypes with MiXCR, one entry per CDR3 protein. The table lists around 320,000 distinct CDR3 sequences, approximately 10% of them singletons. This entry belongs to a study of T cells after yellow fever vaccination. Across the study: The fractions with low cell numbers were processed using SMART-Seq v4 Ultra Low Input.

Findings and caveats of the study: Any FACS-sorted repertoire could hold abundant clonotypes that contaminate it from the bulk population. After the booster, 96% of CD4 and 75% to 90% of CD8 primary-response clones were re-detected.

This receptor was taken from a man in his late teens or twenties who received the YFV17D yellow fever vaccine. The sample consisted of CD4+ T cells sorted from PBMCs, taken 5 days after the yellow fever booster vaccination. The V gene is TRBV7-9, the J gene TRBJ1-2; the D is unclear. The CDR3 spells CASSPGRDYGYTF. CDR3 nucleotide sequence: TGTGCCAGCAGCCCAGGACGGGACTATGGCTACACCTTC.